The rows below give T cell receptor beta chains drawn from one sample of a study of shared clonotypes between healthy human individuals. Generated by immunoSEQ multiplex PCR, the TCRdb table keeps only in-frame clones and is missing some. The data hold some 1,900,000 clones, with about 95% observed a single time. The sequenced sample consisted of naive CD8+ T cells sorted from blood. These receptors were obtained from a man in his late teens or twenties in good health. The CDR3 runs from the conserved cysteine through the conserved F or W. The order of the fields is clone size, D gene, V gene, J gene, CDR3 protein, CDR3 DNA. D genes are given only for firm matches. Part of the rows lack a size; the others show once, few, many or a class for expanded clones.

>NA|NA|TRBV5-4|TRBJ2-7
CASSLGGFRENSFEQYF
TGTGCCAGCAGCTTGGGGGGGTTTCGGGAGAATTCTTTCGAGCAGTACTTC
>NA|NA|TRBV2|TRBJ2-7
CASKRGGVNEQYF
TGTGCCAGCAAGAGAGGAGGCGTGAACGAGCAGTACTTC
>NA|NA|TRBV9|TRBJ1-2
CASSSSGRGNGYTF
TGTGCCAGCAGCAGTTCCGGGAGGGGGAATGGCTACACCTTC
>NA|NA|TRBV21-1|TRBJ2-4
CASSKGGLVAKNIQYF
TGTGCCAGCAGCAAAGGGGGTTTGGTGGCCAAAAACATTCAGTACTTC
>once|NA|TRBV19|TRBJ1-2
CATAAEGIYLYGYTF
TGTGCCACGGCGGCCGAGGGGATATATCTCTATGGCTACACCTTC
>NA|NA|TRBV9|TRBJ1-2
CASSVDERSNYGYTF
TGTGCCAGCAGCGTAGATGAAAGATCTAACTATGGCTACACCTTC
>NA|TRBD2|TRBV4-1|TRBJ2-2
CASSPGQGGTGELFF
TGCGCCAGCAGCCCCGGGCAGGGAGGGACCGGGGAGCTGTTTTTT
>NA|NA|TRBV6-5|TRBJ1-1
CASSYPTGYSIAFF
TGTGCCAGCAGTTATCCTACAGGGTATTCAATCGCTTTCTTT
>NA|TRBD2|TRBV10-3|TRBJ2-1
CAISGRSTSGRAENNEQFF
TGTGCCATCAGCGGGCGTTCGACTAGCGGGAGGGCCGAAAACAATGAGCAGTTCTTC
>NA|TRBD1|TRBV10-3|TRBJ2-1
CAISSQGQPYEQFF
TGTGCCATCAGTTCCCAGGGACAGCCTTATGAGCAGTTCTTC
>NA|NA|TRBV4-1|TRBJ2-1
CASSRGNNEQFF
TGCGCCAGCAGCCGCGGTAATAATGAGCAGTTCTTC
>NA|NA|TRBV30|TRBJ2-7
CAWSVSTYGSYEQYF
TGTGCCTGGAGTGTATCAACGTACGGATCCTACGAGCAGTACTTC
>NA|NA|TRBV28|TRBJ2-7
CASSFRDEQYF
TGTGCCAGCAGTTTTAGGGACGAGCAGTACTTC
>NA|NA|TRBV14|TRBJ2-3
CASSQSTRFPDTQYF
TGTGCCAGCAGCCAATCAACACGGTTCCCAGATACGCAGTATTTT
>once|NA|TRBV2|TRBJ2-1
CASSEVKGDDEQFF
TGTGCCAGCAGTGAAGTTAAGGGAGACGATGAGCAGTTCTTC
>once|NA|TRBV19|TRBJ1-2
CASSTHLTYQGTQAGYTF
TGTGCCAGTAGTACGCACCTTACCTATCAGGGGACGCAAGCGGGCTACACCTTC
>NA|NA|TRBV29-1|TRBJ2-1
CSAGVGLASEQFF
TGCAGCGCAGGAGTTGGCCTAGCCTCTGAGCAGTTCTTC
>NA|NA|TRBV7-2|TRBJ1-1
CASSLVVGNTEAFF
TGTGCCAGCAGCTTAGTGGTCGGAAACACTGAAGCTTTCTTT
>NA|NA|TRBV28|TRBJ2-7
CASSFTDSYEQYF
TGTGCCAGCAGTTTTACGGACAGCTACGAGCAGTACTTC
>NA|NA|TRBV28|TRBJ2-7
CASSLRTLGYEQYF
TGTGCCAGCAGTTTACGGACCCTCGGGTACGAGCAGTACTTC
>NA|TRBD1|TRBV7-9|TRBJ2-7
CASTRGDRAYEQYF
TGTGCCAGCACCAGAGGGGACAGGGCCTACGAGCAGTACTTC
>few|NA|TRBV28|TRBJ1-6
CASSLLTGSVSPLHF
TGTGCCAGCAGTTTATTAACAGGGTCAGTCTCACCCCTCCACTTT
>NA|TRBD2|TRBV5-4|TRBJ2-7
CASSWEREDSYEQYF
TGTGCCAGCAGCTGGGAGCGGGAGGACTCCTACGAGCAGTACTTC
>NA|NA|TRBV5-1|TRBJ1-3
CASSLDLGPGNTIYF
TGCGCCAGCAGCTTGGACCTGGGACCGGGAAACACCATATATTTT
>NA|TRBD1|TRBV10-3|TRBJ1-2
CAISEQGYDYGYTF
TGTGCCATCAGTGAACAGGGGTATGACTATGGCTACACCTTC
>NA|NA|TRBV27|TRBJ1-1
CASSPLGVNTEAFF
TGTGCCAGCAGTCCCCTAGGTGTTAACACTGAAGCTTTCTTT
>NA|NA|TRBV9|TRBJ1-1
CASSVDQGYTEAFF
TGTGCCAGCAGCGTAGACCAGGGGTACACTGAAGCTTTCTTT
>NA|NA|TRBV9|TRBJ2-2
CASSEDTGELFF
TGTGCCAGCAGCGAGGACACCGGGGAGCTGTTTTTT
>NA|NA|TRBV7-8|TRBJ1-2
CASSPRGPGWDYGYTF
TGTGCCAGCAGCCCCAGAGGCCCAGGGTGGGACTATGGCTACACCTTC
>NA|TRBD2|TRBV7-6|TRBJ2-2
CASSLLAGEGLGELFF
TGTGCCAGCAGCTTGCTAGCGGGAGAAGGTTTAGGGGAGCTGTTTTTT
>NA|NA|TRBV10-1|TRBJ2-3
CASSDPASFTDTQYF
TGCGCCAGCAGTGATCCAGCGAGTTTCACAGATACGCAGTATTTT
>once|TRBD1|TRBV5-1|TRBJ1-2
CASSAETGIAYGYTF
TGCGCCAGCAGTGCCGAGACAGGGATCGCCTATGGCTACACCTTC
>NA|NA|TRBV4-1|TRBJ2-5
CASSHTVDQDQETQYF
TGCGCCAGCAGCCACACCGTCGATCAGGACCAAGAGACCCAGTACTTC
>NA|TRBD1|TRBV6-5|TRBJ1-5
CASSSDRGGDQPQHF
TGTGCCAGCAGTTCGGACAGGGGAGGAGACCAGCCCCAGCATTTT
>NA|NA|TRBV28|TRBJ2-7
CASILGGGYSYEQYF
TGTGCCAGCATCCTAGGGGGGGGATACTCCTACGAGCAGTACTTC
>NA|NA|TRBV7-9|TRBJ1-1
CASKPGGTEAFF
TGTGCCAGCAAGCCGGGGGGCACTGAAGCTTTCTTT
>once|NA|TRBV27|TRBJ1-2
CASSLLGGDYGYTF
TGTGCCAGCAGTTTACTAGGGGGGGATTATGGCTACACCTTC
>NA|NA|TRBV6-5|TRBJ1-1
CASNQGWGLNTEAFF
TGTGCCAGCAATCAGGGGTGGGGGTTGAACACTGAAGCTTTCTTT